The TCR beta chain described here comes from a study of blood T cells in healthy people across ages. A second PCR of about 7 to 12 cycles used a sample-barcoded 5' primer and a J-beta primer mix. Each CDR3 protein gets one entry after TCRdb re-called the 5' RACE reads with MiXCR. The sample has about 780,000 distinct CDR3 sequences, around half seen once. Regarding this clonotype: As yet, its antigen is unknown.

The study, taken as a whole, reports: As naive T cell percentage varied, TCR beta diversity correlated strongly with it. The long-lived group displayed more naive CD4+ cells, plus higher diversity, than the aged donors did.

The sequenced sample was blood. This clonotype originated in a man older than 75 in good health.

The CDR3 coding sequence is TGTGCCAGCAGCCAAGATGGGCTAGCGGGAGGGACTAGCACAGATACGCAGTATTTT. Translating it yields CASSQDGLAGGTSTDTQYF. The chain carries TRBV4-2 and TRBJ2-3; 12 nucleotides line up with TRBD2. The junction had 7 bases not matched to a gene; V was cut back by 0 bases and J by 0 bases. CDR1 and CDR2 (germline): LGHNA, YNFKEQ. The CDR3 is 19 amino acids.